A selection of T cell receptor beta chains follows, all from one sample in a study of PD-1 blockade in classical Hodgkin lymphoma. Only in-frame clones appear in the TCRdb table, and some are missing; sequencing was by immunoSEQ multiplex PCR. The sample includes roughly 20,000 clones, around 75% of them seen just once. The specimen comprised CD4+ T cells from blood, sampled before the fourth cycle of nivolumab. These receptors came from a human donor with classical Hodgkin lymphoma. Each CDR3 is given with its conserved first and last residue. The D gene is left open where the match is weak. Clone size is not always given. Where it is, it says once, few, many or a class for expanded clones.

D | size | J | V | CDR3 | DNA
TRBD1 | . | TRBJ1-6 | TRBV7-6 | CASSLAPGTGGNSPLHF | TGTGCCAGCAGCTTAGCTCCCGGGACAGGGGGTAATTCACCCCTCCACTTT
. | . | TRBJ2-7 | TRBV4-1 | CASSQEFGSCEQYF | TGTGCCAGCAGCCAAGAATTTGGGTCTTGCGAGCAGTACTTC
TRBD2 | . | TRBJ2-3 | TRBV7-2 | CASSASGNTDTQYF | TGTGCCAGCAGCGCTAGCGGGAACACAGATACGCAGTATTTT
. | . | TRBJ1-2 | TRBV5-6 | CASRSWGESYGYTF | TGTGCCAGCCGGTCCTGGGGGGAAAGCTATGGCTACACCTTC
. | few | TRBJ1-1 | TRBV5-8 | CASSLYRVTEAFF | TGTGCCAGCAGCTTGTACAGGGTCACTGAAGCTTTCTTT
. | . | TRBJ2-1 | TRBV5-4 | CASSQGYYNEQFF | TGTGCCAGCAGCCAGGGGTACTACAATGAGCAGTTCTTC
TRBD1 | . | TRBJ1-5 | TRBV7-2 | CASSLGTGYNQPQHF | TGTGCCAGCAGCTTGGGGACAGGGTACAATCAGCCCCAGCATTTT
TRBD2 | . | TRBJ2-7 | TRBV2 | CASSDRSGIYEQYF | TGTGCCAGCAGTGACCGTAGCGGGATTTACGAGCAGTACTTC
. | . | TRBJ1-2 | TRBV30 | CAWNQSPRSGYTF | TGTGCCTGGAATCAGAGTCCAAGGAGTGGCTACACCTTC
TRBD2 | . | TRBJ2-3 | TRBV29-1 | CSVERLLAGADTQYF | TGCAGCGTTGAACGCCTACTAGCGGGAGCGGATACGCAGTATTTT
TRBD1 | . | TRBJ1-2 | TRBV7-2 | CASSFSGTAIYGYTF | TGTGCCAGCAGCTTTTCCGGGACAGCCATCTATGGCTACACCTTC
. | . | TRBJ2-1 | TRBV7-2 | CASHGTSNEQFF | TGTGCCAGCCACGGGACCTCAAATGAGCAGTTCTTC
. | . | TRBJ2-2 | TRBV2 | CASSVTILNTGELFF | TGTGCCAGCAGTGTTACTATCTTGAACACCGGGGAGCTGTTTTTT
TRBD2 | . | TRBJ2-5 | TRBV7-3 | CASSAQDLAGAKGETQYF | TGTGCCAGCAGCGCCCAGGATCTAGCGGGGGCAAAGGGAGAGACCCAGTACTTC
. | few | TRBJ1-1 | TRBV30 | CAWNSLRGGGAFF | TGTGCCTGGAATTCCCTCAGAGGGGGGGGAGCTTTCTTT
. | . | TRBJ2-1 | TRBV18 | CASSPPYRSNEQFF | TGTGCCAGCTCACCACCTTATAGGTCGAACGAGCAGTTCTTC
. | . | TRBJ1-3 | TRBV4-3 | CASSQRPVGGNTIYF | TGCGCCAGCAGCCAGAGACCAGTGGGGGGAAACACCATATATTTT
. | . | TRBJ2-6 | TRBV7-2 | CASSREGSGANVLTF | TGTGCCAGCAGCCGTGAGGGGTCTGGGGCCAACGTCCTGACTTTC
. | . | TRBJ2-1 | TRBV11-2 | CASSLADRMVMNEQFF | TGTGCCAGCAGCTTAGCGGACAGAATGGTGATGAATGAGCAGTTCTTC
. | . | TRBJ1-2 | TRBV6-1 | CASRAVAVTYGYTF | TGTGCCAGCAGGGCCGTGGCGGTGACTTATGGCTACACCTTC